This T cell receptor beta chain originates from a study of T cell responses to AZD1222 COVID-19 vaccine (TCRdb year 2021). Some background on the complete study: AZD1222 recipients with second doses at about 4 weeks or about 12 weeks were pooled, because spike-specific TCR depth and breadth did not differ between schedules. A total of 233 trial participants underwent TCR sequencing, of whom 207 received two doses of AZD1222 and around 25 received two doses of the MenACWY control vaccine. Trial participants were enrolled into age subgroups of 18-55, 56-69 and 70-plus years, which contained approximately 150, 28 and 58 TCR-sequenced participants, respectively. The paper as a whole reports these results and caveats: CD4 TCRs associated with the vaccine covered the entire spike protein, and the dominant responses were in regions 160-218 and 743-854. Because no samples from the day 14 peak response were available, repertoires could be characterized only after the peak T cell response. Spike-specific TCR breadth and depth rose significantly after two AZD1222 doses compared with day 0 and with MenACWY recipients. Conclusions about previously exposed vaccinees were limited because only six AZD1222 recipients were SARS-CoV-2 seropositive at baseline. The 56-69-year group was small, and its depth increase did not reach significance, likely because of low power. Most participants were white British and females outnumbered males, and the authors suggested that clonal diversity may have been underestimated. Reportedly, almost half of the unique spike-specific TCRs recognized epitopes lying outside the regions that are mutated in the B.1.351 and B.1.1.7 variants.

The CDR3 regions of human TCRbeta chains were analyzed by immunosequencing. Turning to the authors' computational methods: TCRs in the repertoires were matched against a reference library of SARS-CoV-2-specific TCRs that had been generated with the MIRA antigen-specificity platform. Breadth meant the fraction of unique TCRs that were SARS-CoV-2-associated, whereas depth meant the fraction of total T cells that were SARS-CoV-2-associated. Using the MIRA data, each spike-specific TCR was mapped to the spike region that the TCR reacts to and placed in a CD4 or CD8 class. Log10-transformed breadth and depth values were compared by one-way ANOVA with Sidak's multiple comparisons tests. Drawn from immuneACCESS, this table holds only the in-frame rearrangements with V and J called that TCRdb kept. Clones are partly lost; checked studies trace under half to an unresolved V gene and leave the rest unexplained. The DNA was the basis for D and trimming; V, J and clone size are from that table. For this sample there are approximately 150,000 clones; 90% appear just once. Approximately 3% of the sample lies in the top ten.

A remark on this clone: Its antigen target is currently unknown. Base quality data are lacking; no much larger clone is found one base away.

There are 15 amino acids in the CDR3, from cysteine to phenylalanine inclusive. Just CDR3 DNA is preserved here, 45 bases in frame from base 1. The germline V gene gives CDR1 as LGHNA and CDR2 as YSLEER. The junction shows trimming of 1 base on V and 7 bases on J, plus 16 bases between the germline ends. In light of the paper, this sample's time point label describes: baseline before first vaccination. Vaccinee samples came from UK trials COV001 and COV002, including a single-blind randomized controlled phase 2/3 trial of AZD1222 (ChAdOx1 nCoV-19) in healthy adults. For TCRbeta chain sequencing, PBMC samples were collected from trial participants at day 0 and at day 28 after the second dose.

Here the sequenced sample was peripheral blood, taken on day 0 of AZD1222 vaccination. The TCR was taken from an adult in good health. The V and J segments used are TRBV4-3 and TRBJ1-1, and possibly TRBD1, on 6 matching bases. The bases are TGCGCCAGCAGCCAAGGCCACAGGGCCTCGAGTGAAGCTTTCTTT. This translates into CASSQGHRASSEAFF.